A selection of T cell receptor beta chains follows, all from one sample in a study of blood T cells in healthy people across ages. A single record per CDR3 protein comes from TCRdb applying MiXCR to the 5' RACE reads. The sample shows under 800,000 distinct CDR3 sequences, 20% to 25% of them seen only once. The source material was blood. The receptors here all came from a man aged 65-85 years in good health. CDR3s include the opening cysteine and the closing phenylalanine or tryptophan. D genes are given only for firm matches. Clone size appears in some rows only: once, few, many, or a class for an expanded clone.

j_gene | abundance | d_gene | v_gene | CDR3aa | CDR3nt
TRBJ2-1 | - | TRBD2 | TRBV6-6 | CASSYASLAGANEQFF | TGTGCCAGCAGTTATGCCTCACTAGCGGGAGCCAATGAGCAGTTCTTC
TRBJ2-3 | - | TRBD1 | TRBV5-1 | CASSLAPGTGGSDTQYF | TGCGCCAGCAGCTTGGCTCCCGGGACAGGGGGCTCAGATACGCAGTATTTT
TRBJ1-5 | few | TRBD1 | TRBV6-1 | CASGLGQGGSNQPQHF | TGTGCCAGCGGCCTCGGACAGGGAGGTAGCAATCAGCCCCAGCATTTT
TRBJ2-7 | - | - | TRBV5-1 | CASSFRGLTYEQYF | TGCGCCAGCAGCTTCAGGGGTCTAACCTACGAGCAGTACTTC
TRBJ2-3 | - | TRBD1 | TRBV25-1 | CASRRTGGADTQYF | TGTGCCAGCAGGAGGACAGGGGGTGCAGATACGCAGTATTTT
TRBJ2-4 | few | - | TRBV20-1 | CSARVETGKNIQYF | TGCAGTGCTAGAGTAGAGACAGGCAAAAACATTCAGTACTTC
TRBJ1-1 | few | - | TRBV21-1 | CASSGRTGWKNTEAFF | TGTGCCAGCAGCGGCCGGACAGGGTGGAAGAACACTGAAGCTTTCTTT
TRBJ1-1 | few | - | TRBV4-3 | CASSPEGRTEAFF | TGCGCCAGCAGCCCCGAGGGGCGCACTGAAGCTTTCTTT
TRBJ1-5 | few | - | TRBV25-1 | CASSDGGNNQPQHF | TGTGCCAGCAGTGATGGTGGGAACAATCAGCCCCAGCATTTT
TRBJ2-7 | - | - | TRBV7-2 | CASISTGTYEQYF | TGTGCCAGCATCTCCACTGGCACCTACGAGCAGTACTTC
TRBJ2-1 | - | - | TRBV5-1 | CASSLSQLRGEQFF | TGCGCCAGCAGCTTGTCCCAACTACGAGGTGAGCAGTTCTTC
TRBJ2-7 | - | - | TRBV11-2 | CASSLEGRARNEQYF | TGTGCCAGCAGCTTAGAGGGCAGGGCGAGGAACGAGCAGTACTTC
TRBJ1-5 | - | TRBD1 | TRBV6-1 | CASREDRGVFQPQHF | TGTGCCAGCAGAGAAGACAGGGGGGTATTTCAGCCCCAGCATTTT
TRBJ1-1 | few | TRBD1 | TRBV24-1 | CATSDGSQGGTEAFF | TGTGCCACCAGTGATGGGTCTCAGGGGGGCACTGAAGCTTTCTTT
TRBJ2-3 | few | - | TRBV7-3 | CASSELGSNTDTQYF | TGTGCCAGCAGCGAACTAGGGAGCAACACAGATACGCAGTATTTT
TRBJ2-3 | many | TRBD2 | TRBV7-3 | CASSSSSGRGVDTQYF | TGTGCCAGCAGTTCGTCAAGCGGGAGGGGAGTAGATACGCAGTATTTT
TRBJ1-5 | - | - | TRBV7-3 | CASRRPQHF | TGTGCCAGCAGACGGCCCCAGCATTTT
TRBJ2-1 | few | - | TRBV7-9 | CASSSWTGMNNEQFF | TGTGCCAGCAGCTCGTGGACTGGAATGAACAATGAGCAGTTCTTC
TRBJ2-5 | few | - | TRBV12-3/TRBV12-4 | CASSLSTGRLYF | TGTGCCAGCAGTTTATCGACAGGGAGGCTTTACTTC
TRBJ2-5 | - | TRBD2 | TRBV7-9 | CASSSTGLGMEETQYF | TGTGCCAGCAGCTCTACGGGACTAGGTATGGAGGAGACCCAGTACTTC
TRBJ1-1 | - | - | TRBV19 | CASSPFFANTEAFF | TGTGCCAGTAGCCCTTTTTTCGCGAACACTGAAGCTTTCTTT
TRBJ2-1 | - | - | TRBV30 | CAWSGRYNEQFF | TGTGCCTGGAGTGGCAGGTACAATGAGCAGTTCTTC
TRBJ2-1 | - | - | TRBV7-9 | CASSSDGGIPYNEQFF | TGTGCCAGCAGCTCAGACGGCGGGATACCCTACAATGAGCAGTTCTTC
TRBJ2-7 | - | - | TRBV6-2/TRBV6-3 | CASSYSMTGRNEQCF | TGCGCCAGCAGTTACTCGATGACGGGGAGGAACGAGCAGTGCTTC
TRBJ1-6 | - | TRBD1 | TRBV5-1 | CASSSNRGPNSPLHF | TGCGCCAGCAGCTCAAACAGGGGTCCCAATTCACCCCTCCACTTT
TRBJ1-5 | - | TRBD1 | TRBV28 | CASSLWLGTEYSNQPQHF | TGTGCCAGCAGTTTATGGTTGGGGACAGAGTATAGCAATCAGCCCCAGCATTTT
TRBJ2-7 | - | TRBD2 | TRBV4-1 | CASSQDGTSGIGEQYF | TGCGCCAGCAGCCAAGACGGGACTAGCGGGATCGGGGAGCAGTACTTC
TRBJ1-1 | - | - | TRBV14 | CASSQVGGLTEAFF | TGTGCCAGCAGCCAAGTCGGGGGGCTCACTGAAGCTTTCTTT
TRBJ1-2 | - | - | TRBV3-1 | CAVGDLYGYTF | TGTGCCGTCGGGGATCTTTATGGCTACACCTTC
TRBJ2-7 | - | TRBD1 | TRBV9 | CASSVRTGVSYEQYF | TGTGCCAGCAGCGTACGCACAGGGGTATCCTACGAGCAGTACTTC
TRBJ2-1 | few | - | TRBV5-1 | CASSLGGFSYNEQFF | TGCGCCAGCAGCTTGGGGGGATTCTCCTACAATGAGCAGTTCTTC
TRBJ2-3 | - | TRBD2 | TRBV24-1 | CATNRRLAGRRTDTQYF | TGTGCCACAAACCGCCGGCTAGCGGGAAGGAGGACAGATACGCAGTATTTT
TRBJ2-7 | - | - | TRBV30 | CVDWQSSYEQYF | TGTGTTGACTGGCAGAGCTCCTACGAGCAGTACTTC
TRBJ1-1 | few | TRBD1 | TRBV14 | CASSPGQVTFF | TGTGCCAGCAGCCCGGGACAGGTAACTTTCTTT
TRBJ2-4 | few | TRBD2 | TRBV20-1 | CSADPGLAGAKNVQYF | TGCAGTGCCGACCCGGGACTAGCGGGAGCCAAAAACGTTCAGTACTTC
TRBJ2-7 | few | - | TRBV7-2 | CASSPFELSGSIDEQYF | TGTGCCAGCAGCCCTTTTGAATTGAGCGGCAGCATTGACGAGCAGTACTTC
TRBJ1-3 | - | TRBD1 | TRBV6-1 | CASRRRDRAWSSGNTIYF | TGTGCCAGCAGGCGACGGGACAGGGCCTGGAGCTCTGGAAACACCATATATTTT
TRBJ2-5 | - | - | TRBV28 | CASSQTSRETQYF | TGTGCCAGCAGCCAAACTAGCAGGGAGACCCAGTACTTC
TRBJ2-1 | - | - | TRBV6-5 | CASSYSGQGHNEQFF | TGTGCCAGCAGTTATTCCGGGCAGGGGCACAATGAGCAGTTCTTC
TRBJ2-2 | few | - | TRBV2 | CASSGQLGLGGGELFF | TGTGCCAGCAGTGGCCAACTCGGACTTGGGGGCGGGGAGCTGTTTTTT
TRBJ1-3 | - | - | TRBV10-3 | CAIRDNRELGNTIYF | TGTGCCATCAGAGACAACAGGGAACTTGGAAACACCATATATTTT
TRBJ2-3 | few | - | TRBV29-1 | CSVGGADTQYF | TGCAGCGTGGGGGGGGCCGATACGCAGTATTTT
TRBJ1-2 | many | - | TRBV3-1 | CASSPQGGNYGYTF | TGTGCCAGCAGCCCCCAGGGTGGAAACTATGGCTACACCTTC
TRBJ1-1 | few | TRBD1 | TRBV5-4 | CASSLADRGSNTEAFF | TGTGCCAGCAGCTTGGCTGACAGGGGGAGTAACACTGAAGCTTTCTTT
TRBJ2-3 | many | TRBD2 | TRBV7-3 | CASSSPGGILGSTDTQYF | TGTGCCAGCAGCTCCCCGGGGGGTATCCTGGGGAGCACAGATACGCAGTATTTT
TRBJ1-1 | few | - | TRBV6-6 | CASSYSRGTEAFF | TGTGCCAGCAGTTACTCGCGGGGGACTGAAGCTTTCTTT
TRBJ2-7 | few | - | TRBV15 | CATSRGLSGSYEQYF | TGTGCCACCAGCAGAGGTCTTAGCGGTTCCTACGAGCAGTACTTC
TRBJ2-7 | few | TRBD2 | TRBV12-3/TRBV12-4 | CASSSSGRAGEQYF | TGTGCCAGCTCTTCTAGCGGGAGGGCAGGCGAGCAGTACTTC